This T cell receptor (beta chain) was observed in a study of early stage breast cancer tumors. Sequenced by immunoSEQ multiplex PCR; TCRdb stores in-frame clones only, minus some. The top ten hold roughly 10% of the sample, which has roughly 30,000 clones, roughly 86% seen once. In this sample, this clone turned up once. The antigen is not known. The CDR3 is made up of 11 amino acids. Germline trimming cut 8 bases from V and 13 bases from J; bases unmatched to any gene: 8. Per the germline V gene, CDR1 is MNHEY and CDR2 is SVGAGI. Overall study findings and caveats: Tumors had about 2.5-fold higher T cell density and higher clonality than adjacent normal breast tissue. In about 90% of the 16 patients, blood comparison separated tumor from normal breast.

The TCR sequence derives from a person aged 50-59 years with breast cancer. The chain recombines TRBV6-5 with TRBJ2-1; TRBD1 matches at 7 bases. Material for sequencing was blood. CDR3 protein: CASLGAGGQFF. CDR3 DNA: TGTGCCAGCTTGGGAGCAGGGGGTCAGTTCTTC.